The 25 T cell receptor beta chains below come from one sample, sequenced in a study of blood T cell repertoires in COVID-19. Sequencing was performed with immunoSEQ multiplex PCR; in TCRdb, only in-frame clones are kept and a portion is missing. Of approximately 470,000 clones in the sample, around 90% were seen once. Material: PBMCs or T cells enriched from blood (not recorded which). The receptor set was obtained from a woman aged 18-29 years who had recovered from COVID-19.

The chain has TRBV4-1 and TRBJ1-2; the D gene is possibly TRBD1 (5 bases). Trimming took 4 bases from V and 1 from J, leaving 7 bases between them. The CDR3 spans 13 residues. Looked up from germline, CDR1 is MGHRA and CDR2 is YSYEKL. Here the CDR3 DNA reads TGCGCCAGCAGCCTGACAGATAACTATGGCTACACCTTC. Amino acid sequence: CASSLTDNYGYTF.

This clone is a singleton in its sample. The rearrangement joins TRBV2 to TRBJ1-2; the D gene is possibly TRBD1 (5 bases). Trimming pared 4 bases from V and 4 bases from J, leaving 10 bases between. The CDR3 spans 13 residues. Germline V CDR1 and CDR2: SNHLY, FYNNEI. The CDR3 is CASSVGGTYGYTF. CDR3 nucleotide sequence: TGTGCCAGCAGTGTAGGCGGGACCTATGGCTACACCTTC.

The chain carries TRBV5-1 and TRBJ2-3, with D possibly being TRBD2 (7 bases). V lost 3 bases, J lost 6 bases, and 17 bases lay in between. This CDR3 spans 15 amino acids. The germline gives CDR1 SGHRS, CDR2 YFSETQ. DNA of the CDR3: TGCGCCAGCAGCTCCGGGGCGGGGGCCGGGGATACGCAGTATTTT. Its translation is CASSSGAGAGDTQYF.

The genes are TRBV28 and TRBJ1-1, with 7 bases aligning to TRBD1. The ends lost 4 bases at V and 2 bases at J; junction bases unmatched: 4. CDR3 size: 14 residues. The germline V gene has CDR1 MDHEN and CDR2 SYDVKM. The CDR3 DNA is TGTGCCAGCAGTTCTCCAGGGGGAAACACTGAAGCTTTCTTT. Translated, it gives CASSSPGGNTEAFF.

The chain employs TRBV7-8 and TRBJ2-5; 15 positions agree with TRBD2. V lost 5 bases, J lost 7 bases, and 11 bases stayed unmatched. This CDR3 contains 17 residues. Germline V gene lookup returns CDR1 SGHVS and CDR2 FQNEAQ. CDR3 sequence: CASSLSGLAGGRGTQYF. The CDR3 bases are TGTGCCAGCAGCCTTTCCGGACTAGCGGGGGGGCGAGGGACCCAGTACTTC.

This clone is a singleton in its sample. The rearrangement joins TRBV27 to TRBJ2-3, with no clear D. The CDR3 loop spans 16 amino acids. Trimming cost V 4 bases and J 4 bases, with 18 bases left between them. CDR1 and CDR2 (germline): MNHEY, SMNVEV (reference sequence). As DNA, the CDR3 is TGTGCCAGCAGTTCGAGGTGGCCAGTACCCTCAGATACGCAGTATTTT. It translates to CASSSRWPVPSDTQYF.

The V call is TRBV5-5, the J call TRBJ1-1; 7 bases are shared with TRBD1. V shed 0 bases and J 10 bases; nucleotides not matched to a gene: 6. CDR1 and CDR2 (germline): SGHKS, YYEKEE (reference sequence). The CDR3 loop spans 13 amino acids. CDR3 DNA sequence: TGTGCCAGCAGCTTGGTAGGGGGCCATCGAGCTTTCTTT. Amino acid sequence: CASSLVGGHRAFF.

The sample holds one count of this clone. The chain uses TRBV2 and TRBJ2-1, with TRBD2 as a possible D gene (6 bases). The CDR3 contains 15 residues. Germline-derived CDR1 and CDR2 are SNHLY and FYNNEI. V was pared by 6 bases and J by 9 bases, with 21 bases between. For the CDR3, the DNA is TGTGCCAGCAGCGCATCGACTAGTCGGGACGGTGAGCAGTTCTTC. Protein product: CASSASTSRDGEQFF.

The gene calls are TRBV3-1 (or the pseudogene TRBV3-2) and TRBJ2-2; no definite D call. V was shortened by 1 base and J by 0 bases, with 12 bases between the two germline ends. The CDR3 consists of 17 residues. The germline CDR1 and CDR2 sequences are LGHDT and YNNKEL (reference sequence). The CDR3 spells CASSQVIGGANTGELFF. DNA for the CDR3: TGTGCCAGCAGCCAAGTCATCGGCGGCGCGAACACCGGGGAGCTGTTTTTT.

As concerns this clone: The sample has other DNA sequences that encode this CDR3 too. The chain combines TRBV12-3 or TRBV12-4 with TRBJ1-2; D is perhaps TRBD1 (6 bases). V lost 2 bases, J lost 2 bases, and 6 bases lay in between. The CDR3 has 13 amino acids. The CDR3, as DNA: TGTGCCAGCAGTTTAACAGGGAACTATGGCTACACCTTC. This codes for CASSLTGNYGYTF.

The V and J genes are TRBV15 and TRBJ2-1; weak D call: TRBD1 (5 bases). Per germline, CDR1 LNHNV and CDR2 YYDKDF (reference sequence). V lost 1 base and J 1 base, leaving 8 bases between the germline ends. The CDR3 runs to 15 residues. The CDR3 DNA is TGTGCCACCAGCAGAGCCCAGGGTTCCTACAATGAGCAGTTCTTC. Translated: CATSRAQGSYNEQFF.

The V gene is TRBV6-1, the J gene TRBJ1-4; D gene uncertain. Trimming left V 3 bases short and J 8 bases short, with 16 bases between. The CDR3 contains 15 residues. CDR1 MNHNS and CDR2 SASEGT come from the germline V gene. Here the CDR3 DNA reads TGTGCCAGCAGTGAGTCCATAATGAGTGAGGAAAAACTGTTTTTT. Amino acids: CASSESIMSEEKLFF.

This clone has a handful of counts. This chain's CDR3 is CASRDLTGVGTEAFF. CDR3 coding DNA: TGTGCCAGCAGAGACTTGACAGGAGTCGGCACTGAAGCTTTCTTT. The V and J genes are TRBV2 and TRBJ1-1; TRBD1 is a possible D gene (6 bases). Germline V gene data show CDR1 as SNHLY and CDR2 as FYNNEI. V dropped 6 bases and J dropped 4 bases, with 18 bases sitting between them. The CDR3 consists of 15 residues.

Only a few counts were recorded for this clone. Other DNA sequences of this sample code for an identical CDR3. This chain links TRBV5-1 with TRBJ1-1; D is undetermined. The CDR3 loop spans 15 amino acids. In germline, CDR1 is SGHRS, CDR2 YFSETQ. V lost 0 bases to trimming and J lost 5 bases, with 14 bases between them. The CDR3 here is CASSLVAGSDTEAFF. In DNA form, the CDR3 reads TGCGCCAGCAGCTTGGTAGCGGGTTCGGATACTGAAGCTTTCTTT.

The chain uses TRBV7-3 and TRBJ2-3; the match to TRBD2 covers 7 bases. CDR3 size: 15 residues. Per the germline V gene, CDR1 is SGHTA and CDR2 is FQGTGA. Trimming cost V 4 bases and J 1 base; bases outside gene matches: 5. In nucleotides, the CDR3 is TGTGCCAGCAGCTCCCGCGGGGGAGGCACAGATACGCAGTATTTT. Translating it yields CASSSRGGGTDTQYF. Looking up the rest from reference TRBV7-3 and TRBJ2-3 gives the full variable domain: GAGVSQTPSNKVTEKGKYVELRCDPISGHTALYWYRQSLGQGPEFLIYFQGTGAADDSGLPNDRFFAVRPEGSVSTLKIQRTERGDSAVYLCASSSRGGGTDTQYFGPGTRLTVL.

The chain has TRBV6-5 and TRBJ1-1, with D possibly being TRBD1 (6 bases). CDR3 size: 14 residues. Germline V gene lookup returns CDR1 MNHEY and CDR2 SVGAGI. Trimming took off 0 bases at V and 4 bases at J, with 9 bases between the two ends. CDR3 in amino acids: CASSYSRGGTEAFF. CDR3 nucleotide sequence: TGTGCCAGCAGTTACTCAAGGGGGGGCACTGAAGCTTTCTTT.

The CDR3 region is CASSVRVGGGPWNEQFF. CDR3 DNA sequence: TGTGCCAGCAGCGTGAGGGTGGGCGGGGGCCCCTGGAATGAGCAGTTCTTC. This chain connects TRBV9 to TRBJ2-1; the D gene is possibly TRBD2 (7 bases). This CDR3 region has 17 residues. CDR1 is SGDLS and CDR2 is YYNGEE in the germline V gene. Trimming stripped 2 bases from V and 7 bases from J, with 22 bases between.

J is TRBJ2-5 and V is TRBV5-5, with D perhaps matching TRBD1 (5 bases). The CDR3 is made up of 15 amino acids. V dropped 1 base and J dropped 2 bases, with 12 bases sitting between them. The germline gives CDR1 SGHKS, CDR2 YYEKEE (reference sequence). The CDR3 reads CASSLLSGLQETQYF. The CDR3 nucleotides read TGTGCCAGCAGCTTGCTGTCAGGGTTACAAGAGACCCAGTACTTC.

This clone came up a few times. This chain links TRBV7-2 with TRBJ1-5, with D perhaps matching TRBD1 (6 bases). The CDR3 is 16 residues long. The germline V and J ends were trimmed by 1 base and 7 bases, with 17 bases remaining between them. Per the germline V gene, CDR1 is SGHTA and CDR2 is FQGNSA. The CDR3 protein is CASSLEHRDMGQPQHF. CDR3 sequence (DNA): TGTGCCAGCAGCTTAGAGCACAGGGATATGGGGCAGCCCCAGCATTTT.

The chain carries TRBV10-2 and TRBJ1-2; no clear D. CDR3 length: 14 residues. Per germline, CDR1 WSHSY and CDR2 SAAADI. Trimming stripped 6 bases from V and 4 bases from J, with 15 bases between. The CDR3 region is CASRFDTAFYGYTF. The CDR3 nucleotides are TGCGCCAGCAGATTCGACACTGCTTTCTATGGCTACACCTTC.

The rearrangement joins TRBV6-5 to TRBJ1-1; D remains ambiguous. The CDR3 totals 12 residues. CDR1 MNHEY and CDR2 SVGAGI come from the germline V gene. V lost 5 bases to trimming and J lost 11 bases, with 15 bases between them. In DNA form, the CDR3 reads TGTGCCAGCAGTCGCGGCAGAGAGCGCGCTTTCTTT. Protein product: CASSRGRERAFF.

V is TRBV19 and J is TRBJ1-2; D is unclear. This CDR3 comprises 15 residues. V lost 5 bases to trimming and J lost 5 bases, with 18 bases between them. Looked up from germline, CDR1 is LNHDA and CDR2 is SQIVND (reference sequence). The CDR3 nucleotides read TGTGCCAGTAGTTCCTCGACCAGCGGTACGTATGGCTACACCTTC. Its protein product is CASSSSTSGTYGYTF.

In regard to this clone: The same CDR3 also results from other DNA sequences found in this sample. CDR3 sequence: CASSPSGEQYF. CDR3 coding DNA: TGTGCCAGCAGTCCATCAGGGGAGCAGTACTTC. This chain uses TRBV27 with TRBJ2-7; D is perhaps TRBD1 (5 bases). This CDR3 region has 11 residues. Deletions cut 5 bases from V and 7 bases from J, with 9 bases between. Germline CDR1 and CDR2: MNHEY and SMNVEV (reference sequence).

Concerning this clone: Other DNA sequences in the sample encode the same CDR3. The chain employs TRBV7-2 and TRBJ2-7; 9 positions match TRBD1. The CDR3 is made up of 15 amino acids. Germline values: CDR1 SGHTA, CDR2 FQGNSA. Losses at the gene ends were 1 base for V and 2 bases for J; bases not matched to a gene: 3. The CDR3 reads CASSLGGQGTYEQYF. The CDR3 region has the DNA TGTGCCAGCAGCTTAGGGGGACAGGGTACCTACGAGCAGTACTTC.

The rearrangement links TRBV2 to TRBJ2-2; 8 nucleotides line up with TRBD2. CDR3 length: 16 residues. Germline CDR1 is SNHLY and CDR2 is FYNNEI. Trimming took 7 bases from V and 0 from J; bases not matched to a gene: 7. CDR3 region: CASTRGGGTNTGELFF. CDR3 nucleotides: TGTGCCAGCACTCGGGGCGGGGGGACGAACACCGGGGAGCTGTTTTTT. Together with reference TRBV2 and TRBJ2-2, the CDR3 gives the full variable domain: EPEVTQTPSHQVTQMGQEVILRCVPISNHLYFYWYRQILGQKVEFLVSFYNNEISEKSEIFDDQFSVERPDGSNFTLKIRSTKLEDSAMYFCASTRGGGTNTGELFFGEGSRLTVL.